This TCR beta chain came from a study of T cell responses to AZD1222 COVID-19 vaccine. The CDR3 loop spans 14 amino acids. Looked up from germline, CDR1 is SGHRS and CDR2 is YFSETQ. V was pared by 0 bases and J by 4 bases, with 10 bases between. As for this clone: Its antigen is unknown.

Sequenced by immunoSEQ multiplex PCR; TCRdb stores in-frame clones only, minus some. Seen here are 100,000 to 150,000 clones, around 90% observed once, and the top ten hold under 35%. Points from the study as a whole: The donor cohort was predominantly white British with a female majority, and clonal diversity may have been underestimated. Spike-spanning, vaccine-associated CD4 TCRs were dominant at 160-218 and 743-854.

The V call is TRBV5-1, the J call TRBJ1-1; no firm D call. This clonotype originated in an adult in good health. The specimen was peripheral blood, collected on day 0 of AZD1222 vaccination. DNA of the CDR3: TGCGCCAGCAGCTTGGAAGGGATCGGCACTGAAGCTTTCTTT. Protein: CASSLEGIGTEAFF. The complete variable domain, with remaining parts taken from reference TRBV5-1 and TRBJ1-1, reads KAGVTQTPRYLIKTRGQQVTLSCSPISGHRSVSWYQQTPGQGLQFLFEYFSETQRNKGNFPGRFSGRQFSNSRSEMNVSTLELGDSALYLCASSLEGIGTEAFFGQGTRLTVV.